One and the same sample provided the 11 T cell receptor beta chains below, sequenced in a study of blood T cell repertoires in COVID-19. Clones were sequenced by immunoSEQ multiplex PCR, and TCRdb holds only the in-frame ones, with some missing. The sample carries tens of thousands of clones, 82% recorded once. The material sequenced was peripheral blood. The receptor source for this set is a human donor in a cohort sampled during active or convalescent COVID-19.

V is TRBV14 and J is TRBJ2-6; a weak D match, TRBD1 (6 bases). V gave up 4 bases and J gave up 0 bases, with 13 bases separating them. The germline V gene has CDR1 SGHDN and CDR2 FVKESK. The CDR3 has 17 amino acids. CDR3 protein: CASSRGQFGSGANVLTF. Here the CDR3 DNA reads TGTGCCAGCAGCCGGGGACAATTCGGCTCTGGGGCCAACGTCCTGACTTTC.

J is TRBJ2-5 and V is TRBV4-1; 8 bases match TRBD2. This CDR3 is 18 amino acids long. Germline CDR1 MGHRA, CDR2 YSYEKL. V was clipped by 3 bases and J by 2 bases; unmatched bases: 14. Here the CDR3 reads CASSQSWLGGGPQETQYF. For the CDR3, the DNA is TGCGCCAGCAGCCAGAGCTGGCTTGGCGGGGGGCCTCAAGAGACCCAGTACTTC.

The gene calls are TRBV30 and TRBJ1-6; D gene unclear. The V and J ends lost 0 bases and 4 bases respectively, with 19 bases between them. CDR1 GTSNPN and CDR2 SVGIG come from the germline V gene (reference sequence). CDR3 size: 18 residues. CDR3 sequence (DNA): TGTGCCTGGAGTGTAGGTCGTTGGAGGGCGACGTATAATTCACCCCTCCACTTT. Translated: CAWSVGRWRATYNSPLHF.

The chain recombines TRBV2 with TRBJ1-5; 10 bases agree with TRBD1. CDR1 is SNHLY, CDR2 FYNNEI, per germline. V gave up 6 bases and J gave up 4 bases; unmatched junction bases: 3. There are 14 residues in the CDR3. CDR3 in amino acids: CASSRGQGNQPQHF. The CDR3 DNA reads as TGTGCCAGCAGCAGGGGACAGGGGAATCAGCCCCAGCATTTT.

CDR3 sequence reads: CASSQVYGTGTHEQYF. In nucleotides, the CDR3 is TGCGCCAGCAGCCAAGTATATGGGACAGGGACCCACGAGCAGTACTTC. J is TRBJ2-7 and V is TRBV4-3; 9 positions match TRBD1. V lost 1 base and J lost 5; bases outside the gene matches: 9. This CDR3 is 16 amino acids long. In germline, CDR1 is LGHNA, CDR2 YSLEER.

This chain joins TRBV9 and TRBJ2-2; maybe TRBD2 (5 bases). The CDR3 has 15 amino acids. V was pared by 4 bases and J by 1 base, with 11 bases between. Germline V gives CDR1 SGDLS, CDR2 YYNGEE. The CDR3 spells CASSPRRGNTGELFF. In DNA, the CDR3 is TGTGCCAGCAGCCCCCGACGGGGGAACACCGGGGAGCTGTTTTTT. Based on the CDR3 plus reference TRBV9 and TRBJ2-2, the full variable domain is DSGVTQTPKHLITATGQRVTLRCSPRSGDLSVYWYQQSLDQGLQFLIQYYNGEERAKGNILERFSAQQFPDLHSELNLSSLELGDSALYFCASSPRRGNTGELFFGEGSRLTVL.

The chain is built from TRBV27 and TRBJ1-2, with D maybe TRBD1 (5 bases). V gave up 6 bases and J gave up 0 bases, with 8 bases separating them. CDR1 and CDR2 from the germline V gene are MNHEY and SMNVEV (reference sequence). The CDR3 extends over 13 amino acids. The CDR3 loop is CASSATANYGYTF. In nucleotides, the CDR3 is TGTGCCAGCAGCGCGACAGCTAACTATGGCTACACCTTC.

V and J are TRBV7-2 and TRBJ2-2; D is possibly TRBD1 (6 bases). CDR3 length: 16 amino acids. V gave up 4 bases and J gave up 4 bases, with 16 bases separating them. Germline V CDR1 and CDR2: SGHTA, FQGNSA. The CDR3 reads CASSSISGVVTGELFF. The CDR3 DNA follows: TGTGCCAGCAGCTCAATATCAGGGGTTGTCACCGGGGAGCTGTTTTTT.

The chain combines TRBV6-5 with TRBJ1-5, with D hard to call. Germline lookup yields CDR1 MNHEY and CDR2 SVGAGI. The CDR3 runs to 15 residues. V gave up 0 bases and J gave up 7 bases, with 13 bases separating them. CDR3 nucleotides: TGTGCCAGCAGTTACTCGGCAGCCCTCGGGCAGCCCCAGCATTTT. This encodes CASSYSAALGQPQHF.

V usage is TRBV19 and J usage is TRBJ1-1; D is ambiguous. The CDR3 contains 11 residues. The V gene lost 5 bases and the J gene lost 3 bases, with 4 bases spanning the gap. Germline V lookup: CDR1 LNHDA, CDR2 SQIVND (reference sequence). The CDR3 nucleotides read TGTGCCAGTAGTCCCGACACTGAAGCTTTCTTT. This codes for CASSPDTEAFF. Combining the CDR3 with reference TRBV19 and TRBJ1-1 gives the whole variable domain DGGITQSPKYLFRKEGQNVTLSCEQNLNHDAMYWYRQDPGQGLRLIYYSQIVNDFQKGDIAEGYSVSREKKESFPLTVTSAQKNPTAFYLCASSPDTEAFFGQGTRLTVV.

The rearrangement uses TRBV25-1 and TRBJ2-5; D gene uncertain. With 1 base removed from V and 4 bases from J, the gap between germline ends came to 4 bases. The CDR3 spans 12 residues. CDR1 and CDR2 (germline): MGHDK, SYGVNS. The CDR3 region has the DNA TGTGCCAGCAGTGAATTCCTAGAGACCCAGTACTTC. Protein sequence: CASSEFLETQYF.